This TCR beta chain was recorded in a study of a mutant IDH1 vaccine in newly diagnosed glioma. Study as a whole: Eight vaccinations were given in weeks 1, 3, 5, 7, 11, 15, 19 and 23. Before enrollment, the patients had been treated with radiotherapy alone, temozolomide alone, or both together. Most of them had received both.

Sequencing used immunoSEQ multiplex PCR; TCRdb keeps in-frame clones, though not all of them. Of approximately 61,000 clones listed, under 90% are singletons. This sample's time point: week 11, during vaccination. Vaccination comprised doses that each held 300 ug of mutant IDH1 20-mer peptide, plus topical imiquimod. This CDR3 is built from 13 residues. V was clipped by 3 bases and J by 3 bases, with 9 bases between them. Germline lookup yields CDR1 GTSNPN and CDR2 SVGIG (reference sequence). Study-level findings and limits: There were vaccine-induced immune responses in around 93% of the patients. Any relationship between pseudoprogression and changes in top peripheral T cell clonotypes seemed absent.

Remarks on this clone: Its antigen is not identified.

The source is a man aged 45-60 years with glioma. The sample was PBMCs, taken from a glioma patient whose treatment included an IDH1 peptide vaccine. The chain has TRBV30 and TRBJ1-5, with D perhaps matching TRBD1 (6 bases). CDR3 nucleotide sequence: TGTGCCTGGAGGGACAGCAACAATCAGCCCCAGCATTTT. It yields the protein CAWRDSNNQPQHF. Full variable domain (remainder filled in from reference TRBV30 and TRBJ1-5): SQTIHQWPATLVQPVGSPLSLECTVEGTSNPNLYWYRQAAGRGLQLLFYSVGIGQISSEVPQNLSASRPQDRQFILSSKKLLLSDSGFYLCAWRDSNNQPQHFGDGTRLSIL.